The following is a TCR beta chain sequence with its context. Germline V gene lookup returns CDR1 KGHSH and CDR2 LQKENI. The CDR3 is 16 residues long. Between the trimmed V and J ends, which lost 3 bases and 2 bases, there was a span of 14 bases. TCRdb's table, derived via immunoSEQ multiplex PCR, lists solely in-frame clones and lacks some. The table lists approximately 41,000 clones, 70% to 90% of them singletons. The sample is drawn from a study of OX40 agonist ivuxolimab in advanced cancers. Study summary: Averaging approximately 60 years in age, with a range of 23 to 79, the cohort was approximately 87% male.

This receptor was obtained from an adult with an advanced solid tumor such as melanoma, head and neck, liver or kidney cancer. The sample here was CD4+ or CD8+ T cells sorted from blood, taken in a trial of the OX40 agonist ivuxolimab. The rearrangement joins TRBV18 to TRBJ2-1; D is perhaps TRBD1 or TRBD2 (6 bases each). The CDR3 coding sequence is TGTGCCAGCTCACCTTGGGGGGCGGGCCCCTACAATGAGCAGTTCTTC. It encodes CASSPWGAGPYNEQFF.